This T cell receptor (beta chain) is from a study of early T cells in non-severe SARS-CoV-2 infection. Across the study: Sequencing was performed on bulk RNA from unsorted whole blood, leaving chains unpaired.

Individual cDNA molecules carried attached unique molecular identifiers. TCRdb processed the 5' RACE reads anew with MiXCR; each CDR3 protein has one entry. The sample holds under 70,000 distinct CDR3 sequences, around 5.6% seen once. Study conclusions and caveats: Anti-spike CD8 responses were favored in VDJdb matching, and private and CD4 specificities were missed.

The CDR3 has 17 residues. Trimming at V came to 3 bases and at J to 6 bases, leaving 12 bases not matched to a gene. Per germline, CDR1 SGHTA and CDR2 FQGNSA. This clonotype showed up many times. The antigen is not known. The chain is built from TRBV7-2 and TRBJ2-1; TRBD2 agrees at 9 bases. The clonotype was recovered from an adult who was a healthcare worker with PCR-confirmed SARS-CoV-2 infection or an uninfected control (not recorded which). Sample: whole blood. The CDR3 protein is CASSFMSGGTSTNEQFF. CDR3 nucleotide sequence: TGTGCCAGCAGCTTTATGAGCGGGGGGACCTCAACCAATGAGCAGTTCTTC.